The T cell receptor (beta chain) described here comes from a study of control samples from healthy donors and cancer patients (TCRdb year 2020). Trimming takes 3 bases off V and 7 bases off J; junction bases not matched to a gene: 7. Based on the germline V gene, the CDR1 and CDR2 sequences are SGDLS and YYNGEE. The CDR3 covers 15 residues, taking in both the cysteine and the phenylalanine. The sequence is cut down to CDR3 DNA, 45 bases in frame from base 1. The library was prepared using the immunoSEQ multiplex PCR assay. Here the immuneACCESS table is served through TCRdb, limited to in-frame sequences with V and J called. Missing clones are a known gap in these copies; in checked studies unresolved V genes cover under half, and the rest lacks a known reason. The sample records around 130,000 clones, 88% of which are singletons. The top ten clones comprise about 3.2% of the sample. Worth noting for this clone: Its cognate antigen has yet to be identified. No base qualities exist here, and no much larger clone lies one base off it.

Source material: blood. This sequence was found in a man in his forties or fifties in good health. Here the chain combines TRBV9 and TRBJ1-4, with TRBD1 identical over 9 junction bases. The CDR3 region reads CASSATGGLGEKLFF. At the DNA level, the sequence is TGTGCCAGCAGCGCCACAGGGGGCTTAGGTGAAAAACTGTTTTTT. Beyond the CDR3, the reference TRBV9 and TRBJ1-4 genes provide the residues; the full variable domain reads: DSGVTQTPKHLITATGQRVTLRCSPRSGDLSVYWYQQSLDQGLQFLIQYYNGEERAKGNILERFSAQQFPDLHSELNLSSLELGDSALYFCASSATGGLGEKLFFGSGTQLSVL.